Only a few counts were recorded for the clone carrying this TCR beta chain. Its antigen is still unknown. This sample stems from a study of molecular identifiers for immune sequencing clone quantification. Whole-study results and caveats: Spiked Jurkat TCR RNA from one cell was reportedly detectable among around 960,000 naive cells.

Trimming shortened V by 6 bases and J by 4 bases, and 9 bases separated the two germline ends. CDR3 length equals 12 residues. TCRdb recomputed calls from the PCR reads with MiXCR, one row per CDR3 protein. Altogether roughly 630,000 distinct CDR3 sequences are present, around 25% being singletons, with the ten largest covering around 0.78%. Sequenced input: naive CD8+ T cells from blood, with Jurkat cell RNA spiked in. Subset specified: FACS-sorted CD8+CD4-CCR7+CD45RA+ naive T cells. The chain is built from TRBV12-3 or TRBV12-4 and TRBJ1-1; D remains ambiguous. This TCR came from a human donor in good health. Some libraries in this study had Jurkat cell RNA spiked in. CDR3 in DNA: TGTGCCAGCAGGCCCCCGGGCACTGAAGCTTTCTTT. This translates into CASRPPGTEAFF.